Sequencing of this T cell receptor (beta chain) was carried out in a study of early T cells in non-severe SARS-CoV-2 infection. About the study: With bulk RNA from unsorted whole blood as input, sequencing yielded unpaired chains. General study findings and limits: VDJdb-based annotation leaned toward anti-spike CD8 responses and missed private and CD4 specificities.

The CDR3 length is 13 residues. V was cut by 6 bases and J by 6 bases, with 16 bases left in between. Germline V lookup: CDR1 SQVTM, CDR2 ANQGSEA. Researchers attached unique molecular identifiers to individual cDNA molecules. From the 5' RACE reads, TCRdb called clonotypes with MiXCR, one entry per CDR3 protein. The sample yields approximately 52,000 distinct CDR3 sequences, roughly 8% seen once. On this clonotype: Its antigen is undetermined. A read error may explain this, as a much larger clone is one base away.

The sequenced material came from whole blood. The TCR sequence derives from an adult who was a healthcare worker with PCR-confirmed SARS-CoV-2 infection or an uninfected control (not recorded which). The genes are TRBV29-1 and TRBJ2-3; no clear D gene. DNA for the CDR3: TGCAGCGTCCCGACCGGAGTTAGGGATACGCAGTATTTT. It yields the protein CSVPTGVRDTQYF.